This T cell receptor beta chain was recorded in a study of T cell clonotyping in hematopoietic cell transplantation. The CDR3 runs 17 residues. J was trimmed by 4 bases and V by 3 bases; bases with no gene match: 10. Germline CDR1 reads SGHVS; CDR2 reads FNYEAQ. Here immunoSEQ multiplex PCR was the method, and the copy in TCRdb shows in-frame clones only, minus some. Seen here are about 41,000 clones, 85% observed once, and the top ten hold 2.5% to 3%. As for time point: recipient sample about 28 days before transplant, after cytoreduction. This TCR was sampled from a man between 60 and 75 years old with acute myeloid leukemia. Some clones in this sample may be carry-over from other donors' samples. The chain links TRBV7-6 to TRBJ2-1; 9 nucleotides line up with TRBD2. The sample consisted of peripheral blood mononuclear cells, taken before stem cell transplant. The CDR3: CASSFIGGGANYNEQFF. CDR3 DNA sequence: TGTGCCAGCAGCTTTATCGGCGGGGGGGCGAATTACAATGAGCAGTTCTTC.